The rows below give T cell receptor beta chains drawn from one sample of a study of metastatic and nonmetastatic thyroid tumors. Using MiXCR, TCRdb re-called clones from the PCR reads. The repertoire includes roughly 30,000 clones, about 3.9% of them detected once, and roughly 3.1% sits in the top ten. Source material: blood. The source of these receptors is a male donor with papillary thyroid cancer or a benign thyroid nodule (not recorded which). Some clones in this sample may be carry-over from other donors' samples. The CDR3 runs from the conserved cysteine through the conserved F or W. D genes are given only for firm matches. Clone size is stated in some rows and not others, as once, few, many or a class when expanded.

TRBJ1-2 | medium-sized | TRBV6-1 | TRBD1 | TGTGCCAGCAGTCGCCGGGACAGGGGGTCCTATGGCTACACCTTC | CASSRRDRGSYGYTF
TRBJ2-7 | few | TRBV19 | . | TGTGCCAGTAGTATTAATGGAGGAGACTACGAGCAGTACTTC | CASSINGGDYEQYF
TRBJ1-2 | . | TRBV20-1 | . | TGCAGTGCTAGAGAGGGACGTACTAACTATGGCTACACCTTC | CSAREGRTNYGYTF
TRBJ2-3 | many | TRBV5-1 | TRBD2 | TGCGCCAGCAGCCCGCTGGGAGGGACTGGGGGCACAGATACGCAGTATTTT | CASSPLGGTGGTDTQYF
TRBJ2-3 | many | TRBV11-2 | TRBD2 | TGTGCCAGCAGCCTACCGATTGCGGGAGTCACAGATACGCAGTATTTT | CASSLPIAGVTDTQYF
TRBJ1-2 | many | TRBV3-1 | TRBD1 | TGTGCCAGCAGCCCTTACAGGGGCGAGGGCTACACCTTC | CASSPYRGEGYTF
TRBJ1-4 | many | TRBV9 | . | TGTGCCAGCAGCGTAGAAGGAACTAATGAAAAACTGTTTTTT | CASSVEGTNEKLFF
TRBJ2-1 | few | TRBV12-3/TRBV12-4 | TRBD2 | TGTGCCAGCAGTTTAGCCCGCCAGGCGGGGGTGTTAAATGAGCAGTTCTTC | CASSLARQAGVLNEQFF
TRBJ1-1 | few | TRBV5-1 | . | TGCGCCAGCAGCTTGGGCGGGAACGGCGGGATGAACACTGAAGCTTTCTTT | CASSLGGNGGMNTEAFF
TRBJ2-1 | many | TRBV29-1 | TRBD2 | TGCAGCGACCTGGGACTAGCGGGATCCCCCCCGTTCTTC | CSDLGLAGSPPFF
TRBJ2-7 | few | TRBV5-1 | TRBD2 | TGCGCCAGCAGCTTGGAGGCTAGCGGGGGAATGGACGAGCAGTACTTC | CASSLEASGGMDEQYF
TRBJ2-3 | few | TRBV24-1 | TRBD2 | TGTGCCACCAGTGAAGGGACTAGCGGTACCACAGATACGCAGTATTTT | CATSEGTSGTTDTQYF
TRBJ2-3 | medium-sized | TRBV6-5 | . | TGTGCCAGCAGTTACTCGGGTGGATCCACAGATACGCAGTATTTT | CASSYSGGSTDTQYF
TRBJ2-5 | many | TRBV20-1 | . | TGCAGTGCTAGGGTCCCCGGTCTTAAAGAGACCCAGTACTTC | CSARVPGLKETQYF
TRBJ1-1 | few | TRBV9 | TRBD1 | TGTGCCAGCAGCGTATCTCGGGACAGGGGGGAAACTGAAGCTTTCTTT | CASSVSRDRGETEAFF
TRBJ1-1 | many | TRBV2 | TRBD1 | TGTGCCAGCAGTGACCCGACAGGGTACACTGAAGCTTTCTTT | CASSDPTGYTEAFF
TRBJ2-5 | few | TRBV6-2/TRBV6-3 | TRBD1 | TGTGCCAGCAGTGACAACACAGGGGTGGGCTCGGAGACCCAGTACTTC | CASSDNTGVGSETQYF
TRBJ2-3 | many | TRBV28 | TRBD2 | TGTGCCAGCCCCCCGGGGGGGAGAGGGTCAGATACGCAGTATTTT | CASPPGGRGSDTQYF
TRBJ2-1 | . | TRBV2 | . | TGTGCCAGCAGTGAAAGCACCCCACGGAGGGGCGGGAATGAGCAGTTCTTC | CASSESTPRRGGNEQFF
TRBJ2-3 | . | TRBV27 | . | TGTGCCAGCAGCGGGGCCGAGACAGATACGCAGTATTTT | CASSGAETDTQYF
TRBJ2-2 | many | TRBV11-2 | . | TGTGCCAGCAGCTTGGGGGGACCCGGGGAGCTGTTTTTT | CASSLGGPGELFF
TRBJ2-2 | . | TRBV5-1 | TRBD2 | TGCGCCAGCAGCTTGACTAGCGGGGGGGCGAACACCGGGGAGCTGTTTTTT | CASSLTSGGANTGELFF